This TCR beta chain was sequenced during a study of blood T cells in healthy people across ages. The CDR3 is 15 residues long. V was pared by 4 bases and J by 0 bases, with 13 bases between. Germline CDR1 SGHKS, CDR2 YYEKEE (reference sequence). General observations from the study: Bulk PBMC profiling left naive and antigen-experienced comparisons inconclusive.

Using a J-beta primer mix together with a sample-barcoded 5' primer, a second PCR was run for about 7 to 12 cycles. Each cDNA molecule was tagged by a template-switch adaptor with 12 random nucleotides. TCRdb itself ran the 5' RACE reads through MiXCR, one entry per CDR3 protein. The top ten hold roughly 25% of the sample, which has 550,000 to 600,000 distinct CDR3 sequences, 45% to 55% seen once. With regard to this clonotype: The target antigen is unknown.

This sequence joins TRBV5-5 and TRBJ1-2; D remains unclear. This receptor was obtained from a man older than 75 in good health. Material for sequencing was blood. This chain's CDR3 is CASSLAATANYGYTF. CDR3 coding DNA: TGTGCCAGCAGCCTCGCAGCTACCGCTAACTATGGCTACACCTTC.